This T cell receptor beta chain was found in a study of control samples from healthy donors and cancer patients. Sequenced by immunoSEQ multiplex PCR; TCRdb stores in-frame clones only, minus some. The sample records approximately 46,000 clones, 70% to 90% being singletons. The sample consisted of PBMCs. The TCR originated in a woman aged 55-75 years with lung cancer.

The CDR3 sequence is CASTPWGDTGELFF. The DNA of the CDR3 is TGTGCCAGTACCCCCTGGGGCGACACCGGGGAGCTGTTTTTT. The chain employs TRBV19 and TRBJ2-2, with TRBD1 as a possible D gene (5 bases). V was pared by 7 bases and J by 3 bases, with 12 bases between. This CDR3 has 14 amino acids. Germline lookup yields CDR1 LNHDA and CDR2 SQIVND (reference sequence). Full variable domain (remainder filled in from reference TRBV19 and TRBJ2-2): DGGITQSPKYLFRKEGQNVTLSCEQNLNHDAMYWYRQDPGQGLRLIYYSQIVNDFQKGDIAEGYSVSREKKESFPLTVTSAQKNPTAFYLCASTPWGDTGELFFGEGSRLTVL.